The rows below give T cell receptor beta chains drawn from one sample of a study of shared clonotypes between healthy human individuals. Profiling relied on immunoSEQ multiplex PCR, and the TCRdb table lists in-frame clones only, not all of them. Here the sample spans about 820,000 clones, 80% to 95% being singletons. The sequencing input was naive CD8+ T cells sorted from blood. The origin of the receptors is a man aged 30 to 45 in good health. The CDR3 runs from the conserved cysteine through the conserved F or W. The D gene is left open where the match is weak. The size entry is marked missing in some rows and otherwise reads once, few, many or a size class.

j_call v_call clone_size d_call cdr3_nt cdr3_aa
TRBJ1-5 TRBV6-6 once . TGTGCCAGCAGGAAAGACAGTTCTAGCAATCAGCCCCAGCATTTT CASRKDSSSNQPQHF
TRBJ2-3 TRBV2 . . TGTGCCAGCAGCCACGACTTGGGGGGAAGCACAGATACGCAGTATTTT CASSHDLGGSTDTQYF
TRBJ2-1 TRBV7-2 . . TGTGCCAGCAGCTCCCCATCAATAGTGCCGACCTACAATGAGCAGTTCTTC CASSSPSIVPTYNEQFF
TRBJ2-1 TRBV7-9 . TRBD2 TGTGCCAGCAGCTTAGGTAGCGGGAGAAATGAGCAGTTCTTC CASSLGSGRNEQFF
TRBJ2-5 TRBV6-6 . . TGTGCCAGCAGTTTTAGGCAGGGTCACCCCGAGGAGACCCAGTACTTC CASSFRQGHPEETQYF
TRBJ2-7 TRBV9 . TRBD1 TGTGCCAGCAGCGCCAAACAGGGGGCGAGATCCTACGAGCAGTACTTC CASSAKQGARSYEQYF
TRBJ1-4 TRBV11-3 . . TGTGCCAGCAGCTCCGGGGGGGAAAAACTGTTTTTT CASSSGGEKLFF
TRBJ2-7 TRBV7-2 . TRBD2 TGTGCCAGCAGCTTTTCCGGGACTAGTCGTTACGAGCAGTACTTC CASSFSGTSRYEQYF
TRBJ2-6 TRBV12-5 . . TGTGCTAGTGGTTTGGCTCTTGGATCGGGGGGCGATGAGGACTCTGGGGCCAACGTCCTGACTTTC CASGLALGSGGDEDSGANVLTF
TRBJ1-1 TRBV19 . TRBD1 TGTGCCAGTAGTATCCCCGGGACAGGGGTCGCTGAAGCTTTCTTT CASSIPGTGVAEAFF
TRBJ1-2 TRBV5-5 . TRBD1 TGTGCCAGCAGCTTGTTTGACAGGGGGTCTGGTGGTGGCTACACCTTC CASSLFDRGSGGGYTF
TRBJ2-1 TRBV4-2 . . TGTGCCAGCAGCCCCGGACAATCCTACAATGAGCAGTTCTTC CASSPGQSYNEQFF
TRBJ2-7 TRBV7-9 once . TGTGCCAGCAGCTTAAGAAACCGTAGCTACGAGCAGTACTTC CASSLRNRSYEQYF
TRBJ2-3 TRBV27 . . TGTGCCAGCAGATGGGGAGGGGGGGCAGATACGCAGTATTTT CASRWGGGADTQYF
TRBJ1-5 TRBV5-4 . . TGTGCCAGTTCAGTGAATGGCAATCAGCCCCAGCATTTT CASSVNGNQPQHF
TRBJ1-1 TRBV29-1 . . TGCAGCGTTGAAGGATTGGGCACTGAAGCTTTCTTT CSVEGLGTEAFF
TRBJ2-7 TRBV15 . TRBD2 TGTGCCACCAGCAGAGATGTAGCGGGAGGCCCTTACGAGCAGTACTTC CATSRDVAGGPYEQYF
TRBJ2-5 TRBV7-9 . . TGTGCCAGCAGCCCCCCGTCGGGGGAACCCGAAGAGACCCAGTACTTC CASSPPSGEPEETQYF
TRBJ2-5 TRBV28 . . TGTGCCAGCAGTTCCACCTCGTGGGAGACCCAGTACTTC CASSSTSWETQYF
TRBJ2-1 TRBV11-2 . . TGTGCCAGCAGCTTGGGGGGAACAGGCTTGGATGAGCAGTTCTTC CASSLGGTGLDEQFF
TRBJ2-7 TRBV14 . . TGTGCCAGCAGTCCCACTACCTCCTACGAGCAGTACTTC CASSPTTSYEQYF
TRBJ2-7 TRBV10-2 . TRBD2 TGCGCCAGCAGGGGAGGGTCGGACGAGCAGTACTTC CASRGGSDEQYF
TRBJ2-1 TRBV27 . TRBD1 TGTGCCAGCAGAACAGGGGTGGGTCCCTACAATGAGCAGTTCTTC CASRTGVGPYNEQFF
TRBJ2-1 TRBV4-1 . TRBD1 TGCGCCAGCAGCCCCCAAACAGGGGTGGTCTCCTACAATGAGCAGTTCTTC CASSPQTGVVSYNEQFF
TRBJ2-5 TRBV7-3 . . TGTGCCAGCAGCTTAAGGCATCAAGAGACCCAGTACTTC CASSLRHQETQYF
TRBJ2-1 TRBV15 . . TGTGCCACCAAACACCCGACTGCGGAGCAGTTCTTC CATKHPTAEQFF
TRBJ2-5 TRBV19 . . TGTGCCAGTAGTATAATCGCTAGGGAGACCCAGTACTTC CASSIIARETQYF
TRBJ2-2 TRBV6-6 . . TGTGCCAGCAGTAACGGCCCGAACACCGGGGAGCTGTTTTTT CASSNGPNTGELFF
TRBJ2-7 TRBV27 once TRBD2 TGTGCCAGCACCCCAGCGGGGCCGGGCTACGAGCAGTACTTC CASTPAGPGYEQYF
TRBJ1-5 TRBV18 . . TGTGCCAGCTCACCACCGACAGTCTCTCAGCCCCAGCATTTT CASSPPTVSQPQHF
TRBJ2-3 TRBV19 . TRBD2 TGTGCCAGTAGTCCCCTAGCGGGAGGGGGCACAGATACGCAGTATTTT CASSPLAGGGTDTQYF
TRBJ2-1 TRBV19 . TRBD2 TGTGCCAGTAGTATCGGGGGGGCTCGCTACAATGAGCAGTTCTTC CASSIGGARYNEQFF
TRBJ2-7 TRBV4-1 . TRBD2 TGCGCCAGCAGCCAAAAAGAGACTAGCGGGGACTACGAGCAGTACTTC CASSQKETSGDYEQYF
TRBJ2-7 TRBV7-2 once TRBD2 TGTGCCAGCACAGCGAGCGGGAGGGCCGTCGAGCAGTACTTC CASTASGRAVEQYF
TRBJ2-3 TRBV14 . . TGTGCCAGCAGCCAAGGCCTACAGGGAAGCACAGATACGCAGTATTTT CASSQGLQGSTDTQYF
TRBJ2-1 TRBV13 . . TGTGCCAGCCGGCCCCCCGGCTCCTACAATGAGCAGTTCTTC CASRPPGSYNEQFF
TRBJ2-1 TRBV5-1 . TRBD2 TGCGCCAGCAGCTTTAATCTAGCGGAGAACAATGAGCAGTTCTTC CASSFNLAENNEQFF
TRBJ1-4 TRBV10-1 . . TGCGCCAGCAGCCATGCAACTAATGAAAAACTGTTTTTT CASSHATNEKLFF
TRBJ2-4 TRBV19 . TRBD2 TGTGCCAGTAGCGGGAGGGGAAGGGGCAAAAACATTCAGTACTTC CASSGRGRGKNIQYF
TRBJ1-2 TRBV29-1 . TRBD1 TGCAGCGGGATGACTCAGGGGGGTCACGACTATGGCTACACCTTC CSGMTQGGHDYGYTF
TRBJ2-3 TRBV27 . . TGTGCCAGCAGTTCCGGAGGGAGCACAGATACGCAGTATTTT CASSSGGSTDTQYF
TRBJ2-1 TRBV19 . . TGTGCCAGTAGTATAATAGGGTTTGATGAGCAGTTCTTC CASSIIGFDEQFF
TRBJ2-1 TRBV7-9 . . TGTGCCAGCAGCTCGGGCCCCTTTGATGAGCAGTTCTTC CASSSGPFDEQFF
TRBJ2-7 TRBV20-1 . . TGCAGTGCTAGAGTTAGCTACGAGCAGTACTTC CSARVSYEQYF
TRBJ2-3 TRBV10-1 . TRBD2 TGCGCCAGCAGTGACCCGACTAGCGAGTACACAGATACGCAGTATTTT CASSDPTSEYTDTQYF
TRBJ2-6 TRBV7-3 few . TGTGCCAGCAGCTTAGATCTGGGGTGGGCTGGGGCCAACGTCCTGACTTTC CASSLDLGWAGANVLTF
TRBJ2-4 TRBV7-3 . . TGTGCCAGCAGCTTAGGAGGGGAACGGGCCAAAAACATTCAGTACTTC CASSLGGERAKNIQYF